Following are 13 T cell receptor beta chains from one sample sequenced in a study of beta chain features in type 1 diabetes. The antigens of these receptors remain unknown. Notes on the study in general: Shorter TCRB CDR3s, moderately but significantly so, marked every one of the four CD4+ subsets in Type 1 diabetes patients.

Expressed TCRB transcripts were sequenced after all isolated RNA was converted to cDNA. Using immunoSEQ multiplex PCR, the repertoire was profiled, and TCRdb retains in-frame clones only, with some absent. The table has fewer than 350,000 clones, approximately 16% seen once; the top ten hold more than 0.015%. The sample taken for sequencing was naive CD4+ T cells from blood. These receptors all come from a man younger than 30 with type 1 diabetes.

In its sample, this clone was seen a few times. This chain uses TRBV19 with TRBJ1-5, with TRBD1 matching over 7 bases. Trimming cost V 11 bases and J 6 bases; bases outside gene matches: 16. The germline V gene encodes CDR1 LNHDA and CDR2 SQIVND (reference sequence). This CDR3 region has 15 residues. The CDR3 reads CASKPWKGASQPQHF. DNA of the CDR3: TGTGCCTCAAAACCCTGGAAGGGGGCAAGTCAGCCCCAGCATTTT.

This clone was counted once. The rearrangement links TRBV6-5 to TRBJ2-3; D is perhaps TRBD2 (5 bases). This CDR3 comprises 13 residues. V lost 2 bases and J lost 6, with 9 bases in between. Looked up from germline, CDR1 is MNHEY and CDR2 is SVGAGI. The CDR3 region is CASSYRRGDTQYF. For the CDR3, the DNA is TGTGCCAGCAGTTACCGACGCGGGGATACGCAGTATTTT.

The chain couples TRBV29-1 to TRBJ2-7; D not resolved. The CDR3 has 11 residues. Germline assignment: CDR1 SQVTM and CDR2 ANQGSEA. V lost 4 bases to trimming and J lost 6 bases, with 10 bases between them. The CDR3 nucleotides read TGCAGCGTTGTAGTTTTCCTCGAGCAGTACTTC. As protein: CSVVVFLEQYF.

The rearrangement joins TRBV18 to TRBJ1-2; unclear D gene. Trimming removed 2 bases at V and 1 base at J, with 8 bases between. Germline V lookup: CDR1 KGHSH, CDR2 LQKENI. This CDR3 is 14 amino acids long. The CDR3 loop is CASSPVAGNYGYTF. DNA for the CDR3: TGTGCCAGCTCACCAGTAGCGGGTAACTATGGCTACACCTTC.

V usage is TRBV11-2 and J usage is TRBJ2-3; D not resolved. V dropped 5 bases and J dropped 7 bases, with 4 bases sitting between them. There are 10 residues in the CDR3. Germline CDR1 reads SGHAT; CDR2 reads FQNNGV. The CDR3 bases are TGTGCCAGCAGCCACAATACGCAGTATTTT. As protein: CASSHNTQYF.

This clone was picked up a small number of times. The same CDR3 is also encoded by other DNA sequences in this sample. The chain couples TRBV18 to TRBJ1-5, with TRBD1 as a possible D gene (6 bases). Germline V gene data show CDR1 as KGHSH and CDR2 as LQKENI. V was pared by 3 bases and J by 3 bases, with 9 bases between. The CDR3 length is 14 residues. The CDR3, as DNA: TGTGCCAGCTCACCGGGACATAACAATCAGCCCCAGCATTTT. It specifies CASSPGHNNQPQHF. Combining the CDR3 with reference TRBV18 and TRBJ1-5 gives the whole variable domain NAGVMQNPRHLVRRRGQEARLRCSPMKGHSHVYWYRQLPEEGLKFMVYLQKENIIDESGMPKERFSAEFPKEGPSILRIQQVVRGDSAAYFCASSPGHNNQPQHFGDGTRLSIL.

The V and J genes are TRBV15 and TRBJ1-4; D might be TRBD1 (5 bases). Germline V gene sequence: CDR1 LNHNV, CDR2 YYDKDF (reference sequence). CDR3 length equals 14 residues. V was shortened by 5 bases and J by 7 bases, with 14 bases between the two germline ends. The CDR3 nucleotides read TGTGCCACCAGCCCCTCGGACACCCGTGAAAAACTGTTTTTT. Translated: CATSPSDTREKLFF.

This clone appeared a few times. The genes are TRBV11-2 and TRBJ2-7; TRBD1 matches at 7 bases. The CDR3 spans 16 residues. Germline values: CDR1 SGHAT, CDR2 FQNNGV. Trimming took 0 bases from V and 6 from J; bases not matched to a gene: 11. The CDR3 sequence is CASSLDLDRARREQYF. The DNA for the CDR3 is TGTGCCAGCAGCTTAGATCTAGACAGGGCCCGACGCGAGCAGTACTTC.

This chain joins TRBV9 and TRBJ2-1; 9 nucleotides agree with TRBD1. Germline lookup yields CDR1 SGDLS and CDR2 YYNGEE. The CDR3 contains 16 residues. V trimming: 3 bases; J trimming: 7 bases; junction bases outside the gene matches: 11. The CDR3 loop is CASSEPGTGIRNEQFF. CDR3 nucleotides: TGTGCCAGCAGCGAGCCTGGGACAGGGATTAGAAATGAGCAGTTCTTC.

The chain recombines TRBV27 with TRBJ2-2; a weak D match, TRBD1 (6 bases). Germline loops: CDR1 MNHEY, CDR2 SMNVEV (reference sequence). This CDR3 is 15 amino acids long. The V end lost 6 bases, the J end lost 1 base, and 12 bases lay between the germline ends. In nucleotides, the CDR3 is TGTGCCAGCAGGCTCCAGGGACAGAACACCGGGGAGCTGTTTTTT. Its translation is CASRLQGQNTGELFF.

This clone was recorded a few times. The CDR3 bases are TGTGCCTGGAGTGTTATGGCATGGTACCAAGAGACCCAGTACTTC. The encoded protein is CAWSVMAWYQETQYF. The chain couples TRBV30 to TRBJ2-5; D call uncertain. The CDR3 length is 15 residues. Per the germline V gene, CDR1 is GTSNPN and CDR2 is SVGIG (reference sequence). V shed 0 bases and J shed 0 bases, with 11 bases lying between them.

The chain links TRBV6-1 to TRBJ2-5; tentatively, D is TRBD1 (5 bases). This CDR3 region has 13 residues. The V and J ends lost 8 bases and 1 base respectively, with 11 bases between them. CDR1 is MNHNS and CDR2 is SASEGT in the germline V gene. CDR3 loop: CASHRQLQETQYF. The DNA for the CDR3 is TGTGCCAGCCACAGACAGCTCCAAGAGACCCAGTACTTC.

This chain uses TRBV6-4 with TRBJ2-1; 7 bases line up with TRBD1. The V and J ends lost 4 bases and 1 base, in that order; junction bases with no gene match: 4. From germline, CDR1 is MRHNA and CDR2 SNTAGT. This CDR3 spans 15 amino acids. CDR3 protein: CASSARQGSYNEQFF. The CDR3 coding sequence is TGTGCCAGCAGTGCGAGACAGGGATCCTACAATGAGCAGTTCTTC.